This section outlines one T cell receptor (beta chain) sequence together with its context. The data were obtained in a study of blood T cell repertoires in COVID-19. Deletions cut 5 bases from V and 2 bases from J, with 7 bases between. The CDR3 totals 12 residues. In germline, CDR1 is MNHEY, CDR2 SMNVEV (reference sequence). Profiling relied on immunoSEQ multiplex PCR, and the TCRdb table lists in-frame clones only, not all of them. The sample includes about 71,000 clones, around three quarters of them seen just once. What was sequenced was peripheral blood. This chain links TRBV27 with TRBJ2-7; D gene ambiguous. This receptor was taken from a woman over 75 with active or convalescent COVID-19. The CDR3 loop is CASSQAPYEQYF. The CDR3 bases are TGTGCCAGCAGTCAAGCCCCCTACGAGCAGTACTTC.